This TCR beta chain appears in the sequencing data of a study of vaccination effects on CD4 cells after COVID-19. The ViraFEST assay expanded antigen-specific CD4+ T cells with viral peptide pools before sequencing. Cultured cells yielded isolated CD4+ T cells after less than 11 days. Recipients of the vaccine had no prior SARS-CoV-2 infection and negative nucleocapsid antibodies. Every well got a few million PBMC, which were grown with about 10 IU/ml IL-2 and roughly 10 ug/ml peptides. On days 3 and 7, fresh IL-2 medium replaced half the medium. The CDR3 is 13 residues long. V shed 6 bases and J shed 2 bases, with 11 bases lying between them. CDR1 and CDR2 (germline): MNHEY, SVGEGT. TCRdb's table, derived via immunoSEQ multiplex PCR, lists solely in-frame clones and lacks some. The table includes 65,000 or so clones, about 72% detected once. Concerning this clone: The antigen is undetermined.

The sample was CD4+ T cells from PBMCs cultured with HCoV-NL63 spike peptides, taken before COVID-19 vaccination. The clonotype was recovered from a human donor who received a COVID-19 vaccine. J is TRBJ2-7 and V is TRBV6-2 or TRBV6-3; D is tentatively TRBD1 or TRBD2 (5 bases each). The CDR3: CASSRGPTYEQYV. The CDR3, as DNA: TGTGCCAGCAGCCGGGGACCGACCTACGAGCAGTACGTC.